This entry lists 21 T cell receptor beta chains sequenced from one sample in a study of early T cells in non-severe SARS-CoV-2 infection. TCRdb itself ran the 5' RACE reads through MiXCR, one entry per CDR3 protein. The data contain 50,000 to 70,000 distinct CDR3 sequences, 12% of them singletons. Sequencing input: whole blood. These receptors came from an adult who was a healthcare worker with PCR-confirmed SARS-CoV-2 infection or an uninfected control (not recorded which).

A remark on this clonotype: A read error may be the cause here, since a much bigger clone is one base away. The V call is TRBV28, the J call TRBJ2-1, with D unresolved. The CDR3 covers 11 residues. V was cut by 6 bases and J by 5 bases, with 5 bases left in between. CDR1 is MDHEN, CDR2 SYDVKM, per germline. CDR3 region: CASRRDNEQFF. CDR3 bases: TGTGCCAGCAGACGGGACAATGAGCAGTTCTTC.

This clonotype was detected many times. V usage is TRBV11-2 and J usage is TRBJ2-1, with D possibly TRBD1 on 6 matching bases. V was clipped by 7 bases and J by 4 bases, with 20 bases between them. The CDR3 has 16 amino acids. From germline, CDR1 is SGHAT and CDR2 FQNNGV. CDR3 protein: CASTDQTGFRYNEQFF. The CDR3 nucleotides are TGTGCCAGCACAGACCAAACAGGGTTTCGGTACAATGAGCAGTTCTTC.

The table lists this clonotype with many counts. This chain connects TRBV16 to TRBJ2-7; D perhaps matches TRBD2 (6 bases). Trimming stripped 5 bases from V and 1 base from J, with 6 bases between. The CDR3 consists of 12 residues. Per germline, CDR1 KGHSY and CDR2 FQNENV. CDR3: CASSAGSYEQYF. DNA of the CDR3: TGTGCCAGCAGCGCGGGGTCCTACGAGCAGTACTTC. Supplemented by reference TRBV16 and TRBJ2-7, the full variable domain reads GEEVAQTPKHLVRGEGQKAKLYCAPIKGHSYVFWYQQVLKNEFKFLISFQNENVFDETGMPKERFSAKCLPNSPCSLEIQATKLEDSAVYFCASSAGSYEQYFGPGTRLTVT.

V usage is TRBV6-5 and J usage is TRBJ2-7; the D is unclear. Looked up from germline, CDR1 is MNHEY and CDR2 is SVGAGI. V lost 5 bases, J lost 0 bases, and 14 bases lay in between. The length of the CDR3 is 15 residues. CDR3 coding DNA: TGTGCCAGCAGTGCCGGGTCCTGGGGCTCCTACGAGCAGTACTTC. The encoded protein is CASSAGSWGSYEQYF.

This clonotype was counted many times. This chain uses TRBV7-9 with TRBJ1-5; no definite D call. Trimming stripped 5 bases from V and 3 bases from J, with 11 bases between. There are 14 residues in the CDR3. The germline CDR1 and CDR2 sequences are SEHNR and FQNEAQ (reference sequence). CDR3 bases: TGTGCCAGCAGCGTTGAAGCGGCCAATCAGCCCCAGCATTTT. Its protein product is CASSVEAANQPQHF.

As regards this clonotype: Because it lacks the conserved phenylalanine or tryptophan at the end, this CDR3 is likely a read error. J is TRBJ2-1 and V is TRBV7-8, with 12 bases identical to TRBD1. Germline V lookup: CDR1 SGHVS, CDR2 FQNEAQ. This CDR3 comprises 14 residues. Unmatched junction bases numbered 2, after V lost 3 bases and J lost 8 bases. CDR3 DNA sequence: TGTGCCAGCAGCTTGGGACAGGGGGCCTATGAGCAGTTCTTG. Translation gives CASSLGQGAYEQFL.

This sequence joins TRBV28 and TRBJ1-2; D perhaps matches TRBD1 (5 bases). This CDR3 spans 17 amino acids. Germline-derived CDR1 and CDR2 are MDHEN and SYDVKM. In DNA, the CDR3 is TGTGCAAGCGTCAAGGGCCCAGACAGAAGCTCGGATTATGGCTACACCTTC. This sequence encodes CASVKGPDRSSDYGYTF.

This clonotype was detected only a few times. The J gene is TRBJ2-3, the V gene TRBV5-1; perhaps TRBD2 as D (5 bases). This CDR3 region has 15 residues. Trimming shortened V by 6 bases and J by 1 base, and 15 bases separated the two germline ends. From germline, CDR1 is SGHRS and CDR2 YFSETQ. CDR3 residues: CASNLEGRGTDTQYF. The DNA for the CDR3 is TGCGCCAGCAACCTAGAGGGTCGAGGCACAGATACGCAGTATTTT.

Concerning this clonotype: This clone may be a read error of a much larger clone one base away. The V gene is TRBV29-1, the J gene TRBJ2-3; unclear D gene. The germline V gene has CDR1 SQVTM and CDR2 ANQGSEA. CDR3 size: 13 residues. The CDR3: CSARGLGTDTQCF. CDR3 nucleotides: TGCAGCGCCAGAGGTCTCGGCACAGATACGCAGTGTTTT.

This clonotype was picked up many times. J is TRBJ2-7 and V is TRBV6-2 or TRBV6-3; a weak D match, TRBD1 (6 bases). This CDR3 spans 14 amino acids. Between the trimmed V and J ends, which lost 6 bases and 1 base, there was a span of 13 bases. CDR1 is MNHEY, CDR2 SVGEGT, per germline. CDR3 loop: CASSRQASSYEQYF. DNA of the CDR3: TGTGCCAGCAGCCGACAGGCCAGTTCCTACGAGCAGTACTTC.

The chain is built from TRBV19 and TRBJ2-3, with a possible D match to TRBD1 (7 bases). Germline CDR1 reads LNHDA; CDR2 reads SQIVND (reference sequence). V dropped 7 bases and J dropped 4 bases, with 15 bases sitting between them. The CDR3 is 14 residues long. The CDR3 protein is CASKARRGPDTQYF. As DNA, the CDR3 is TGTGCCAGTAAGGCCAGGAGGGGGCCAGATACGCAGTATTTT. Full variable domain (remainder filled in from reference TRBV19 and TRBJ2-3): DGGITQSPKYLFRKEGQNVTLSCEQNLNHDAMYWYRQDPGQGLRLIYYSQIVNDFQKGDIAEGYSVSREKKESFPLTVTSAQKNPTAFYLCASKARRGPDTQYFGPGTRLTVL.

The chain is built from TRBV18 and TRBJ1-1; maybe TRBD1 (6 bases). The CDR3 contains 12 residues. Trimming pared 3 bases from V and 4 bases from J, leaving 6 bases between. Germline CDR1 is KGHSH and CDR2 is LQKENI. CDR3 residues: CASSPGATEAFF. DNA for the CDR3: TGTGCCAGCTCACCGGGGGCCACTGAAGCTTTCTTT.

This clonotype was counted many times. The chain couples TRBV20-1 to TRBJ2-2; D gene ambiguous. CDR1 is DFQATT and CDR2 is SNEGSKA in the germline V gene (reference sequence). The V end was cut by 3 bases, the J end by 1 base, with 9 bases between. CDR3 length: 14 amino acids. This chain's CDR3 is CSASTLGNTGELFF. For the CDR3, the DNA is TGCAGTGCTAGCACTCTAGGGAACACCGGGGAGCTGTTTTTT.

This rearrangement joins TRBV5-1 to TRBJ2-1; weak D call: TRBD2 (5 bases). Per germline, CDR1 SGHRS and CDR2 YFSETQ. CDR3 length equals 16 residues. V gave up 1 base and J gave up 6 bases, with 17 bases separating them. The CDR3 DNA sequence: TGCGCCAGCAGCTTGATTTCGGGAAGTTCCGTCAATGAGCAGTTCTTC. Protein sequence: CASSLISGSSVNEQFF.

This clonotype has at least ten counts. The chain employs TRBV29-1 and TRBJ1-1; 8 bases map to TRBD1. CDR1 and CDR2 (germline): SQVTM, ANQGSEA. There are 18 residues in the CDR3. V was clipped by 4 bases and J by 3 bases; unmatched bases: 19. As DNA, the CDR3 is TGCAGCGTTGTAGCCAGCAAAAGACAGGGGTTTAGGGACACTGAAGCTTTCTTT. Translating gives CSVVASKRQGFRDTEAFF.

This rearrangement joins TRBV25-1 to TRBJ2-4; 8 nucleotides line up with TRBD1. Germline V gene sequence: CDR1 MGHDK, CDR2 SYGVNS. Losses at the gene ends were 4 bases for V and 6 bases for J; bases not matched to a gene: 11. The CDR3 is 16 amino acids. The CDR3 loop reads CASSGTEQGERNIQYF. The CDR3 nucleotides read TGTGCCAGCAGTGGGACCGAACAGGGGGAGCGAAACATTCAGTACTTC.

V gene TRBV28 combines with J gene TRBJ2-1; possibly TRBD1 for D (5 bases). This CDR3 is built from 14 residues. Germline loops: CDR1 MDHEN, CDR2 SYDVKM. Trimming left V 5 bases short and J 2 bases short, with 10 bases between. The CDR3: CASSPRGPYNEQFF. The CDR3 DNA sequence: TGTGCCAGCAGTCCTAGGGGCCCCTACAATGAGCAGTTCTTC.

The chain has TRBV7-9 and TRBJ1-2; 7 bases fit TRBD1. Germline CDR1 is SEHNR and CDR2 is FQNEAQ (reference sequence). J lost 4 bases, V lost 6 bases, and 17 bases had no gene match. The CDR3 has 17 residues. The CDR3 sequence is CASRNRDSGSRGYGYTF. The CDR3 nucleotides are TGTGCCAGCAGAAACCGGGACAGTGGTAGCAGGGGCTATGGCTACACCTTC.

This clonotype was picked up a small number of times. This chain joins TRBV7-9 and TRBJ2-4, with no clear D. V was cut by 5 bases and J by 7 bases, with 15 bases left in between. Germline loops: CDR1 SEHNR, CDR2 FQNEAQ (reference sequence). The CDR3 covers 14 residues. The CDR3 loop is CASSLSGAGNIQYF. CDR3 bases: TGTGCCAGCAGCCTCTCGGGTGCCGGGAACATTCAGTACTTC.

The V and J genes are TRBV6-1 and TRBJ1-2; D possibly corresponds to TRBD1 (6 bases). The germline V and J ends were trimmed by 7 bases and 6 bases, with 18 bases remaining between them. The CDR3 length is 14 residues. Germline V gene sequence: CDR1 MNHNS, CDR2 SASEGT. CDR3 in DNA: TGTGCCAGCACCGGAGCCCAAGGACAGAATGGCTACACCTTC. Its translation: CASTGAQGQNGYTF.

Only a few counts were recorded for this clonotype. The chain combines TRBV12-3 or TRBV12-4 with TRBJ2-5, with 13 bases aligning to TRBD2. The V and J ends lost 5 bases and 6 bases, in that order; junction bases with no gene match: 3. CDR3 length: 14 residues. This chain's CDR3 is CASSTSGGAQTQYF. In nucleotides, the CDR3 is TGTGCCAGCAGTACTAGCGGGGGGGCCCAGACCCAGTACTTC.